This TCR beta chain emerged from a study of blood T cell repertoires in COVID-19. Assay: immunoSEQ multiplex PCR; the TCRdb copy retains only in-frame clones and omits some. This sample has 150,000 to 160,000 clones, with 65% to 90% found just once. Trimming took 8 bases from V and 9 from J; bases not matched to a gene: 13. CDR3 length: 14 residues. Germline-derived CDR1 and CDR2 are LGHNA and YSLEER. Material for sequencing was peripheral blood. The source is a woman in her forties or fifties with acute or convalescent COVID-19. J is TRBJ2-1 and V is TRBV4-3, with 7 positions matching TRBD2. The CDR3 sequence: CASGDWGGTVEQFF. CDR3 DNA sequence: TGCGCCAGCGGGGATTGGGGGGGGACGGTTGAGCAGTTCTTC.